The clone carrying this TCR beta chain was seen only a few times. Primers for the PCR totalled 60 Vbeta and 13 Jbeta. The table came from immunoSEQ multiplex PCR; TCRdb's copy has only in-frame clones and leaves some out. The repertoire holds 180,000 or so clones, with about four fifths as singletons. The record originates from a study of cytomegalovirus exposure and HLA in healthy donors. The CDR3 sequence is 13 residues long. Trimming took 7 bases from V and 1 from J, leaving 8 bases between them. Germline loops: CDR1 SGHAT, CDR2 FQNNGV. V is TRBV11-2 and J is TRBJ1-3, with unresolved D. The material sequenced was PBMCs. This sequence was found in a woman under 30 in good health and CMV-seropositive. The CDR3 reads CASNDISGNTIYF. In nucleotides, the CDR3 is TGTGCCAGCAACGACATATCTGGAAACACCATATATTTT.